This T cell receptor beta chain was retrieved from a study of glioma-infiltrating T cells. The iRepertoire nested amplicon-rescue multiplex PCR amplified TCR alpha and beta CDR3s from RNA. Input was 100-400 ng of tissue mRNA or PBMC total RNA. Each CDR3 protein is one row after TCRdb ran MiXCR on the multiplex PCR reads. The table has approximately 400,000 distinct CDR3 sequences, 35% to 45% seen once. A note on this clonotype: This CDR3 fails to terminate in the conserved phenylalanine or tryptophan, so it likely reflects a read error.

Germline assignment: CDR1 MDHEN and CDR2 SYDVKM. The CDR3 loop spans 16 amino acids. V was trimmed by 5 bases and J by 2 bases, leaving 17 bases between them. The origin of this receptor is a human donor with low-grade glioma or glioblastoma, undergoing nonglioma brain surgery, or in good health (not recorded which). Sequenced: glioma tissue, nonneoplastic brain tissue, or PBMCs (not recorded which). The V call is TRBV28, the J call TRBJ2-3; D is ambiguous. The CDR3 sequence: CASSQPGRSYTDTQYS. The CDR3 bases are TGTGCCAGCAGTCAGCCTGGACGATCTTACACAGATACGCAGTATTCT.